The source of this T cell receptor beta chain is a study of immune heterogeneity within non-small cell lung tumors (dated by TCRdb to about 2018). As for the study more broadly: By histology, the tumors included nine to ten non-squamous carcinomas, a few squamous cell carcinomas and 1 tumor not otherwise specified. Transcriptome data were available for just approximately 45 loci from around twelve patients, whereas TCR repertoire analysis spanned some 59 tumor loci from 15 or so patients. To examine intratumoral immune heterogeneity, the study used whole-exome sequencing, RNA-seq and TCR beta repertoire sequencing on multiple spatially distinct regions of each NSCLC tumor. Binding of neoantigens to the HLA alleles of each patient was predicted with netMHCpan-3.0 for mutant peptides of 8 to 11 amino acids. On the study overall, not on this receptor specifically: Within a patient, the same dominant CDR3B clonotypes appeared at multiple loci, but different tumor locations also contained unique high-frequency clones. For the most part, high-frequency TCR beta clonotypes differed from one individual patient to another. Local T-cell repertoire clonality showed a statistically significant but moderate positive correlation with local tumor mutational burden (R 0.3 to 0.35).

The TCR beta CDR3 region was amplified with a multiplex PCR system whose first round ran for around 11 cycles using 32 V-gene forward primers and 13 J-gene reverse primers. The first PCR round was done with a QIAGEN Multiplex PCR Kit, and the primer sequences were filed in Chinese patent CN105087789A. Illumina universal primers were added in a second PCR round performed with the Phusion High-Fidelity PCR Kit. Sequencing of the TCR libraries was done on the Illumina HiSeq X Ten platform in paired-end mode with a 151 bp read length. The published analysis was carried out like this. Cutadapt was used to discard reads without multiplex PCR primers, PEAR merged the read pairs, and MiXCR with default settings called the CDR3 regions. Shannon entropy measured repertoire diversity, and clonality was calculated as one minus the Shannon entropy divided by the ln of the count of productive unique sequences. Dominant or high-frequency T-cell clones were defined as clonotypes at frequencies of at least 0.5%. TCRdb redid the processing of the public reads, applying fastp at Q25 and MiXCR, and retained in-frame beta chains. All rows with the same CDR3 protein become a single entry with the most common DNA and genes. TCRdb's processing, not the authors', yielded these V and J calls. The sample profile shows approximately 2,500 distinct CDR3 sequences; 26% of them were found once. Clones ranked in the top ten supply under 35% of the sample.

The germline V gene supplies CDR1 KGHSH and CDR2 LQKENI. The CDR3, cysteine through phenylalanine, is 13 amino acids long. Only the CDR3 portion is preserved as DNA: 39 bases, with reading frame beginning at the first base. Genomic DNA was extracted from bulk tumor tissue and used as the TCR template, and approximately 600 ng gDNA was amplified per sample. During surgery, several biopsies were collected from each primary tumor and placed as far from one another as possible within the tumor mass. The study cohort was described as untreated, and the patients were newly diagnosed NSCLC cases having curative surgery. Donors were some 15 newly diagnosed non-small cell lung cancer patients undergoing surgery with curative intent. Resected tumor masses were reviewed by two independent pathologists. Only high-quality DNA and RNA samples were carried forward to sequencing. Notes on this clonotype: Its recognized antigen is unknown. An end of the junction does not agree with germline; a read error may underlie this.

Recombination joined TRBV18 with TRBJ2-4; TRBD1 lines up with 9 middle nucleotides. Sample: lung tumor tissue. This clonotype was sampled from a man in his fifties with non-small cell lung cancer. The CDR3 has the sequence CASSQGQGNGYNF. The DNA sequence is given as TGTGCCAGCTCGCAAGGACAGGGGAATGGCTACAACTTC.